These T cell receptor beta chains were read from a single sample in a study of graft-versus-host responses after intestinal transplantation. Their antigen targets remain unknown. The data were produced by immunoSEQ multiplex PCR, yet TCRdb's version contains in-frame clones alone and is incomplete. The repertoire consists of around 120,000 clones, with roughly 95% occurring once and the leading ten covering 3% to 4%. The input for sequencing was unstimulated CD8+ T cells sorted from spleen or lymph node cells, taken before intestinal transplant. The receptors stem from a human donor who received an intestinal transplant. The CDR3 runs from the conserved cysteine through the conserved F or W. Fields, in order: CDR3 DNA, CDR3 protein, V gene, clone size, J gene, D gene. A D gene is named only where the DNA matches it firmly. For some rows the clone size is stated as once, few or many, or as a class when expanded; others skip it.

DNA: TGTGCCAGCGGGGCGGGAGTCTCCGATGAGCAGTTCTTC
CDR3: CASGAGVSDEQFF
V: TRBV7-3
size: NA
J: TRBJ2-1
D: TRBD2

DNA: TGTGCCTGGAGTGTACACGGGAGAGAGCAGTACTTC
CDR3: CAWSVHGREQYF
V: TRBV30
size: NA
J: TRBJ2-7
D: NA

DNA: TGTGCCAGCAGCTCCAGGGGATACAATGAGCAGTTCTTC
CDR3: CASSSRGYNEQFF
V: TRBV9
size: NA
J: TRBJ2-1
D: NA

DNA: TGTGCCAGCAGCTTTTGGGAAGGTGACAAAGCCTACGAGCAGTACTTC
CDR3: CASSFWEGDKAYEQYF
V: TRBV5-6
size: once
J: TRBJ2-7
D: NA

DNA: TGTGCCAGCAGTTTAAGTCAGGGGTCCTCCTCCTACGAGCAGTACTTC
CDR3: CASSLSQGSSSYEQYF
V: TRBV27
size: NA
J: TRBJ2-7
D: NA

DNA: TGTGCCAGCAGCGGGAATCAGGGGAATGAGCAGTTCTTC
CDR3: CASSGNQGNEQFF
V: TRBV9
size: NA
J: TRBJ2-1
D: NA

DNA: TGTGCCAGCAGCGCCCCCGGGACCACCTCCTACAATGAGCAGTTCTTC
CDR3: CASSAPGTTSYNEQFF
V: TRBV9
size: NA
J: TRBJ2-1
D: NA

DNA: TGTGCCAGCAGTGCGGGACAGGGATCCTACGAGCAGTACTTC
CDR3: CASSAGQGSYEQYF
V: TRBV6-5
size: NA
J: TRBJ2-7
D: TRBD1

DNA: TGTGCCAGCAGCGTGGGGGCCACCTACGAGCAGTACTTC
CDR3: CASSVGATYEQYF
V: TRBV9
size: NA
J: TRBJ2-7
D: NA

DNA: TGTGCCAGCAGTACAGACAGGGGGATCTACGAGCAGTACTTC
CDR3: CASSTDRGIYEQYF
V: TRBV11-1
size: NA
J: TRBJ2-7
D: TRBD1

DNA: TGTGCCAGCAGTCCCGGACAGGGCTACGAGCAGTACTTC
CDR3: CASSPGQGYEQYF
V: TRBV7-6
size: few
J: TRBJ2-7
D: TRBD1

DNA: TGTGCCAGCAGCCCAAGCCCGCGGGAGGCCTACAATGAGCAGTTCTTC
CDR3: CASSPSPREAYNEQFF
V: TRBV5-4
size: NA
J: TRBJ2-1
D: TRBD2

DNA: TGTGCCAGCAGCCAAGATTTGGAGGTTCCTAATGAAAAACTGTTTTTT
CDR3: CASSQDLEVPNEKLFF
V: TRBV4-1
size: NA
J: TRBJ1-4
D: NA

DNA: TGCGCCAGCAGTGAGATCCGGGGCCCTCAGCCCCAGCATTTT
CDR3: CASSEIRGPQPQHF
V: TRBV10-2
size: NA
J: TRBJ1-5
D: NA

DNA: TGTGCCAGCAGCTTGGGCGGGGGCTCCTACGAGCAGTACTTC
CDR3: CASSLGGGSYEQYF
V: TRBV7-9
size: few
J: TRBJ2-7
D: TRBD2

DNA: TGTGCCAGCAGTTTACGGCAGGGGGGTTACGAGCAGTACTTC
CDR3: CASSLRQGGYEQYF
V: TRBV27
size: NA
J: TRBJ2-7
D: NA

DNA: TGTGCCAGCAGCTTGGGGGGGGACGAGCAGTACTTC
CDR3: CASSLGGDEQYF
V: TRBV5-6
size: few
J: TRBJ2-7
D: NA

DNA: TGTGCCAGCAGTGTGGGGGACAACTACGAGCAGTACTTC
CDR3: CASSVGDNYEQYF
V: TRBV6-1
size: NA
J: TRBJ2-7
D: NA

DNA: TGTGCCAGCAGCTTAGGTCCGGGCGGGAGGGCCGGCAATGAGCAGTTCTTC
CDR3: CASSLGPGGRAGNEQFF
V: TRBV11-2
size: NA
J: TRBJ2-1
D: TRBD2

DNA: TGTGCCAGCAGCGTAGAACAGCGGGAGAATACCGGGGAGCTGTTTTTT
CDR3: CASSVEQRENTGELFF
V: TRBV9
size: NA
J: TRBJ2-2
D: TRBD2

DNA: TGTGCCAGCAGCCTAACTGGCGGCAACTATGGCTACACCTTC
CDR3: CASSLTGGNYGYTF
V: TRBV7-3
size: NA
J: TRBJ1-2
D: NA

DNA: TGTGCCAGCAGTTACGCCGGGACAGGGGGACAGCCCCAGCATTTT
CDR3: CASSYAGTGGQPQHF
V: TRBV6-5
size: few
J: TRBJ1-5
D: TRBD1

DNA: TGCGCCACCGGCGGAGGGTACGGTCTTCAGCCCCAGCATTTT
CDR3: CATGGGYGLQPQHF
V: TRBV23-1
size: NA
J: TRBJ1-5
D: NA